This T cell receptor beta chain was sequenced during a study of early T cells in non-severe SARS-CoV-2 infection. Study details: Bulk RNA isolated from unsorted whole blood underwent sequencing; chains were not paired. Study-wide findings and caveats: CD4 and private specificities were missed by VDJdb matching, which favored anti-spike CD8 responses.

Separate cDNA molecules each had unique molecular identifiers attached to them. TCRdb re-analysed the 5' RACE reads in MiXCR, keeping a single row per CDR3 protein. Of more than 55,000 distinct CDR3 sequences detected, roughly 4.9% appear once; the ten largest clones hold 3.6%. In this sample, this clonotype turned up a few times. Antigen unknown. With V trimmed by 6 bases and J by 4 bases, 8 bases remained unmatched. This CDR3 region has 16 residues. The chain is built from TRBV12-3 or TRBV12-4 and TRBJ2-3; 12 bases agree with TRBD1. The source material was whole blood, sampled at baseline. The source is an adult who was a healthcare worker with PCR-confirmed SARS-CoV-2 infection or an uninfected control (not recorded which). The donor label of this sample is uncertain. The CDR3, as DNA: TGTGCCAGCAGCCATGGGACAGGGGGCGCCCCAGATACGCAGTATTTT. It translates to CASSHGTGGAPDTQYF.